This paragraph reports one T cell receptor (beta chain). TCRdb recomputed calls from the 5' RACE reads with MiXCR, one row per CDR3 protein. The sample lists about 280,000 distinct CDR3 sequences, over 15% occurring once. The data were obtained in a study of CD8 T cells in ankylosing spondylitis. CDR3 size: 14 residues. The germline CDR1 and CDR2 sequences are SQVTM and ANQGSEA. The ends were cut back, 5 bases at V and 0 bases at J, with 13 bases in the middle. This clonotype was sampled from a male donor with ankylosing spondylitis or in good health (not recorded which). The rearrangement uses TRBV29-1 and TRBJ1-1, with D unclear. The source material was blood, either unsorted or a sorted T cell fraction (not recorded which). The CDR3 protein is CSVWTRPMNTEAFF. The CDR3 DNA is TGCAGCGTTTGGACGAGACCAATGAACACTGAAGCTTTCTTT.